The T cell receptor beta chain described here comes from a study of immune evolution from preneoplasia to lung adenocarcinoma (dated by TCRdb to 2020 to 2022). About the investigation overall: HLA loss of heterozygosity was found in roughly 7% of AIS, roughly 16% of MIA and 33% of ADC lesions, and in no AAH lesions. The study profiled immune contexture across lung adenocarcinoma precursors and invasive adenocarcinoma using immune gene expression, TCR sequencing and multiplex immunofluorescence. The immune data were integrated with whole exome sequencing and methylation data obtained from the same cohort of nodules. A total of 40 to 60 patients contributed TCR sequencing data. The sample size depended on which specimens were available, not on a prior power calculation. The study reported that approximately 98 samples were used for TCR sequencing. Resected precursor lesions (AAH, AIS, MIA) and invasive adenocarcinomas were compared with paired morphologically normal lung tissue. The overall cohort comprised about 57 patients with pulmonary nodules who underwent surgical resection. Class I HLA alleles were inferred from exome data with POLYSOLVER, and allele-specific HLA loss was detected with LOHHLA.

The patients had resection in Japan or China between about 2013 and 2017. The histologic diagnosis of each case was independently confirmed on H&E slides by two lung cancer pathologists. For nucleic acid extraction, premalignant or tumor cells were enriched by macro-dissection following pathologic assessment. FFPE tissue was used for DNA isolation with the AllPrep DNA/RNA FFPE Kit. Trimming leaves V shorter by 4 bases and J shorter by 4 bases, with the junction holding 4 bases beyond the gene matches. Taken from the germline V gene, the CDR1 and CDR2 loops are SGHAT and FQNNGV. The CDR3 holds 14 amino acids from the cysteine to the phenylalanine. Kept here is only the CDR3 DNA, which spans 42 bases and is read in frame from base 1. Study-wide conclusions, independent of this receptor: Because all patients were from Japan and China, applicability to Western populations was uncertain. The findings were based on association rather than direct causation, and larger cohorts with long-term follow-up and longitudinal biopsies were deemed needed. The highest T cell clonality was observed in KRAS-mutant nodules compared with EGFR-mutant or double wild-type lesions. Top T cell clone frequencies were highest in normal lung and appeared to decrease progressively from AAH through AIS, MIA and invasive adenocarcinoma. Normal lung showed the highest clonality, whereas later-stage lesions appeared to have higher T cell density and diversity but lower clonality.

This clone turned up a few times. The antigen it binds to is not known. No much larger clonotype is one base removed from it; base qualities were not supplied. The immunoSEQ hsTCRbeta Kit was used to sequence TCR beta CDR3 regions from DNA. Per the source publication's procedure: TCR sequencing data were analysed with the ImmunoSEQ Analyzer. T cell clonality was defined as 1 minus Pielou's evenness, as computed on productive rearrangements. The inverse Simpson index, applied to productive templates, was used to measure T cell diversity. T cell density was defined as TCR beta template counts normalized to usable DNA, with usable DNA estimated by amplifying and sequencing housekeeping genes. Two-sided Kruskal-Wallis tests were used to compare TCR metrics between histologic stages. TCRdb took over this immuneACCESS table, retaining in-frame rearrangements with V and J assigned. Such tables are incomplete; in checked studies, under half of the missing clones stem from an unresolved V gene, and the remainder is unexplained. V and J calls and clone size are given by that table; D and trimming were obtained from the DNA. The sample table shows around 4,900 clones, and more than 75% are seen once. The top ten constitute 8.3% of the sample.

The chain employs TRBV11-2 and TRBJ2-1; 7 junctional bases match TRBD2. The clonotype comes from a person aged 65-85 years with lung adenocarcinoma. The material sequenced was FFPE lung adenocarcinoma in situ tissue. This specimen's cell subset or site label, per the study, means: preinvasive adenocarcinoma in situ (AIS). The base sequence is TGTGCCAGCAGCTCGAGCGGGGATTACAATGAGCAGTTCTTC. Its translation reads: CASSSSGDYNEQFF.